This T cell receptor (beta chain) derives from a study of Ad26.COV2.S vaccination and SARS-CoV-2 variants (dated by TCRdb to the early 2020s). Regarding the research as a whole: Donors in the vaccine arm were drawn from COV1001, a multicentre, randomized, double-blind, placebo-controlled phase I-IIa trial testing Ad26.COV2.S in healthy adults. Sequencing of the TCRbeta repertoire served to evaluate the specificity and breadth of SARS-CoV-2-reactive T cell receptors following Ad26.COV2.S vaccination. Blinding of investigators to trial group allocation was maintained during experiments and outcome assessment. Trial participants were randomized into five groups of five: low-dose or high-dose Ad26.COV2.S given once or twice, or placebo on both occasions. Dosing of Ad26.COV2.S was intramuscular, at either 5x10^10 or 1x10^11 viral particles, delivered as one shot or as two shots spaced 56 days apart. The TCR-sequenced set comprised around 30 samples: 19 Ad26.COV2.S vaccine recipients, 5 placebo recipients and 8 SARS-CoV-2 convalescent individuals. Results the study describes overall, beyond this receptor: Higher spike-specific TCR breadth was observed in Ad26.COV2.S recipients than in placebo recipients (P = 0.0014). Vaccine and placebo recipients had comparable non-spike TCR breadth, which fits with the vaccine containing only spike. After vaccination, substantial breadth of spike-specific CD8+ and CD4+ T cell responses was reported. The authors noted that the TCR breadth and depth analyses may have underestimated total T cell responses. The study was not powered for comparison of responses between vaccine doses or regimens.

The treatment or condition label of this sample denotes: 15 to 20 received Ad26.COV2.S at low or high dose, single or two shots; a few received placebo; per-sample allocation not given. For vaccine and placebo recipients, repertoires were sequenced using samples collected on day 63 after the first injection. Cohort 1b enrolled 25 adults aged 18-55 years at a single site in Boston, USA, between 29 July and 7 August 2020. Ad26.COV2.S was a replication-incompetent adenovirus type 26 vector expressing a prefusion-stabilized SARS-CoV-2 spike protein from the original Wuhan strain. The immunoSEQ Assay was used to sequence TCRbeta CDR3 regions. After extraction, genomic DNA underwent amplification by bias-controlled multiplex PCR, followed by high-throughput sequencing. The source study handled its data this way. Collapsing and filtering of sequences were performed to quantify the absolute abundance of each unique TCRbeta CDR3 region. Usable DNA was measured by amplifying reference genes present in all nucleated cells, and TCRbeta template counts were normalized to that usable DNA to estimate T cell fraction. Repertoire TCRs were annotated as SARS-CoV-2-specific by exact matching of V gene, CDR3 amino acid sequence and J gene to a known reactive TCR set. The reference SARS-CoV-2 TCR set was obtained from MIRA and was filtered for enrichment in COVID-19-positive ImmuneCODE repertoires, whereby public or cross-reactive TCRs were removed. Using the MIRA antigens, annotated TCRs were further analysed by specific ORF or by position within an ORF. Breadth was defined as the number of annotated unique rearrangements divided by the total number of unique productive rearrangements, and depth was defined as the summed frequency of the annotated unique rearrangements. TCR breadth was compared between groups using two-sided Wilcoxon rank-sum tests. TCRdb carries this immuneACCESS record with in-frame sequences only. Its versions omit some clonotypes, under half of them owing to an unresolved V gene in the studies checked, with the rest unexplained. V, J and clone size were drawn from that table, and D and trimming were deduced from the DNA. The sample table lists roughly 420,000 clones, around 87% of them with a count of one. Of the sample, about 4% falls within the top ten clones.

The germline V gene gives CDR1 as MNHEY and CDR2 as SVGEGT. Reading from cysteine to phenylalanine, the CDR3 counts 13 amino acids. The retained sequence is limited to the CDR3, 39 bases, with the frame set at the first base. The junction carries 13 bases between V and J, which are trimmed by 6 bases and 5 bases respectively. To note about this clone: This receptor's antigen is unknown. No much larger clone exists at a distance of one base, and base qualities are not known.

This clonotype originated in a person aged 18-65 years who received the Ad26.COV2.S COVID-19 vaccine or a placebo. The chain is made from TRBV6-2 or TRBV6-3 and TRBJ2-5, with a tentative D gene TRBD1 over 6 matching bases. Specimen: peripheral blood, collected in a trial of Ad26.COV2.S vaccine versus placebo. The CDR3 is CASSLMGAETQYF. The nucleotide sequence reads as follows: TGTGCCAGCAGCCTAATGGGGGCGGAGACCCAGTACTTC.